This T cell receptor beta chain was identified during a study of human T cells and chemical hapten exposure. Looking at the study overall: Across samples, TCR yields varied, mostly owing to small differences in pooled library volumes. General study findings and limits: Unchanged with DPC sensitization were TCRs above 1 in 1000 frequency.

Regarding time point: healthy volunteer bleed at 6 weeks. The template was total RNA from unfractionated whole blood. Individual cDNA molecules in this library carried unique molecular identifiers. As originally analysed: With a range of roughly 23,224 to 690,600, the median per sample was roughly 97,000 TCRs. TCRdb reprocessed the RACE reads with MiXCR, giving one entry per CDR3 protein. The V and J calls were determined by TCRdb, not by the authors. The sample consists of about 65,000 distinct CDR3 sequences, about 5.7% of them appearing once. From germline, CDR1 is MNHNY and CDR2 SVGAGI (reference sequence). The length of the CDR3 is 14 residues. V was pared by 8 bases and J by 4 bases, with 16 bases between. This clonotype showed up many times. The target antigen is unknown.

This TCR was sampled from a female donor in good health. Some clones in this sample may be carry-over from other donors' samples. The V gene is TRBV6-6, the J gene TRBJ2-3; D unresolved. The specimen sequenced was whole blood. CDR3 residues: CASVGFGHSDTQYF. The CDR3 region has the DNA TGTGCCAGCGTCGGGTTCGGGCATTCAGATACGCAGTATTTT.